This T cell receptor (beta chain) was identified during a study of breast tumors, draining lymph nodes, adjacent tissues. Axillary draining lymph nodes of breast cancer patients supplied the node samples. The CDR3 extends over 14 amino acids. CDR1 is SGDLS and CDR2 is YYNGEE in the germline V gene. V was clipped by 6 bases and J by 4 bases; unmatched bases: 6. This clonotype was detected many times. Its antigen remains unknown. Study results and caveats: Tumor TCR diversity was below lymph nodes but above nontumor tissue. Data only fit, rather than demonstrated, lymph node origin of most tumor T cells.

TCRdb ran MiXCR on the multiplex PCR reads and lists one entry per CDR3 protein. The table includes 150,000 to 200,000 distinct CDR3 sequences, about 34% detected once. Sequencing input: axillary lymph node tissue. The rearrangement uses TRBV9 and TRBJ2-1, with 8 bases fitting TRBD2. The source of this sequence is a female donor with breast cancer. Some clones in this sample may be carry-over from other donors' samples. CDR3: CASNRAGDYNEQFF. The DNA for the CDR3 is TGTGCCAGCAATCGAGCGGGGGATTACAATGAGCAGTTCTTC.